This is a list of T cell receptor beta chains from one sample in a study of CD8 T cells in Susac syndrome. TCRdb re-called the immunoSEQ multiplex PCR reads with MiXCR, one entry per CDR3 protein. The sample holds over 300,000 distinct CDR3 sequences, around 92% seen once. Material: CD4+ T cells from PBMCs. The receptors stem from a human donor with multiple sclerosis. Both conserved end residues are part of each CDR3. D genes are given only for firm matches. Rows may omit the clone size; those that give it use once, few, many or a size class.

DNA: TGCAGCGTCCAGGGACAGACCTTGGCCTATGGCTACACCTTC; CDR3: CSVQGQTLAYGYTF; V: TRBV29-1; size: -; D: TRBD1; J: TRBJ1-2
DNA: TGCAGCGTTGGGACCTCATACGGGACAGGGGGCTTAGATACGCAGTATTTT; CDR3: CSVGTSYGTGGLDTQYF; V: TRBV29-1; size: -; D: TRBD1; J: TRBJ2-3
DNA: TGTGCCAGCAGCGTAGGACAGGCCGCGGACACCATATATTTT; CDR3: CASSVGQAADTIYF; V: TRBV9; size: -; D: -; J: TRBJ1-3
DNA: TGTGCCAGCAGTCGAGGCCATGCGGGCAGCACCTACAATGAGCAGTTCTTC; CDR3: CASSRGHAGSTYNEQFF; V: TRBV7-9; size: -; D: -; J: TRBJ2-1
DNA: TGCAGCGTCCGGGACAACAAATCCGAAGCTTTCTTT; CDR3: CSVRDNKSEAFF; V: TRBV29-1; size: -; D: -; J: TRBJ1-1
DNA: TGTGCCAGCAGCGCCGGGACCCAACGCACCGGGGAGCTGTTTTTT; CDR3: CASSAGTQRTGELFF; V: TRBV7-2; size: -; D: -; J: TRBJ2-2
DNA: TGTGCCTGGGACCATGGGGGGACCCAGTACTTC; CDR3: CAWDHGGTQYF; V: TRBV30; size: -; D: -; J: TRBJ2-5
DNA: TGTGCCAGCAGTGATTCCCGTTCCGTGGGGCATGGCTACACCTTC; CDR3: CASSDSRSVGHGYTF; V: TRBV2; size: -; D: -; J: TRBJ1-2
DNA: TGCGCCAGCAGTGACGGACAGGCTTCAGAGACCCAGTACTTC; CDR3: CASSDGQASETQYF; V: TRBV5-1; size: -; D: TRBD1; J: TRBJ2-5
DNA: TGTGCCAGCAGTCAAAATACAGGGCCCTACGAGCAGTACTTC; CDR3: CASSQNTGPYEQYF; V: TRBV6-6; size: few; D: -; J: TRBJ2-7
DNA: TGTGCCAGCAGGACCGACAGGGGGGACACTGAAGCTTTCTTT; CDR3: CASRTDRGDTEAFF; V: TRBV11-1; size: few; D: TRBD1; J: TRBJ1-1
DNA: TGTGCCAGCGGGCAGTCCCTAGCCAAAAACATTCAGTACTTC; CDR3: CASGQSLAKNIQYF; V: TRBV6-2/TRBV6-3; size: -; D: -; J: TRBJ2-4
DNA: TGCAGTGCTTCCCCACAGGGGGCGCGGGGCTACACCTTC; CDR3: CSASPQGARGYTF; V: TRBV20-1; size: -; D: TRBD1; J: TRBJ1-2
DNA: TGTGCCAGCAGCTTAAGGATGGGCACTGAAGCTTTCTTT; CDR3: CASSLRMGTEAFF; V: TRBV11-3; size: -; D: -; J: TRBJ1-1
DNA: TGTGCCAGCAGCCAAGACCGACTTCCGGGACAGTCTAACACCTTC; CDR3: CASSQDRLPGQSNTF; V: TRBV3-1; size: -; D: TRBD1; J: TRBJ1-2
DNA: TGTGCCGCAGCGGGTCTACAAGAGACCCAGTACTTC; CDR3: CAAAGLQETQYF; V: TRBV10-3; size: -; D: -; J: TRBJ2-5